This T cell receptor beta chain was observed in a study of blood T cells in healthy people across ages. This clonotype was observed many times. The CDR3 length is 16 residues. V was cut by 3 bases and J by 0 bases, with 12 bases left in between. Germline assignment: CDR1 LGHNT and CDR2 FRNRAP. The use of a sample-barcoded 5' primer and a J-beta primer mix characterized a second PCR of roughly 6 to 11 cycles. TCRdb re-analysed the 5' RACE reads in MiXCR, keeping a single row per CDR3 protein. The data hold hundreds of thousands of distinct CDR3 sequences, with under 50% observed a single time. Sequenced sample: blood. This clonotype was sampled from a man younger than 40 in good health. The chain uses TRBV12-5 and TRBJ2-1; no firm D call. CDR3 amino acids: CASGLATGGSYNEQFF. The CDR3 bases are TGTGCTAGTGGTTTAGCGACGGGTGGCTCCTACAATGAGCAGTTCTTC. The whole variable domain, filled in from reference TRBV12-5 and TRBJ2-1, reads DARVTQTPRHKVTEMGQEVTMRCQPILGHNTVFWYRQTMMQGLELLAYFRNRAPLDDSGMPKDRFSAEMPDATLATLKIQPSEPRDSAVYFCASGLATGGSYNEQFFGPGTRLTVL.